This entry concerns a single T cell receptor beta chain. A junction end diverges from the germline sequence, so it may reflect a read error. The data derive from a study of blood T cells in healthy people across ages. In germline, CDR1 is MNHEY, CDR2 SVGAGI. CDR3 length: 13 residues. With a J-beta primer mix and a sample-barcoded 5' primer, a second PCR ran roughly 7 to 11 cycles. MiXCR, run by TCRdb on the 5' RACE reads, gives a single entry per CDR3 protein. The top ten clones hold approximately 7.7% of a sample with 1.5 million to 2 million distinct CDR3 sequences, roughly 30% of them seen once. The source of this sequence is a young woman in good health. Sequenced sample: blood. The chain uses TRBV6-5 and TRBJ1-5; tentative D call: TRBD1 (6 bases). The CDR3 reads CASSGRDNRPQHF. CDR3 coding DNA: TGTGCCAGCTCGGGACGGGACAATCGGCCCCAGCATTTT.